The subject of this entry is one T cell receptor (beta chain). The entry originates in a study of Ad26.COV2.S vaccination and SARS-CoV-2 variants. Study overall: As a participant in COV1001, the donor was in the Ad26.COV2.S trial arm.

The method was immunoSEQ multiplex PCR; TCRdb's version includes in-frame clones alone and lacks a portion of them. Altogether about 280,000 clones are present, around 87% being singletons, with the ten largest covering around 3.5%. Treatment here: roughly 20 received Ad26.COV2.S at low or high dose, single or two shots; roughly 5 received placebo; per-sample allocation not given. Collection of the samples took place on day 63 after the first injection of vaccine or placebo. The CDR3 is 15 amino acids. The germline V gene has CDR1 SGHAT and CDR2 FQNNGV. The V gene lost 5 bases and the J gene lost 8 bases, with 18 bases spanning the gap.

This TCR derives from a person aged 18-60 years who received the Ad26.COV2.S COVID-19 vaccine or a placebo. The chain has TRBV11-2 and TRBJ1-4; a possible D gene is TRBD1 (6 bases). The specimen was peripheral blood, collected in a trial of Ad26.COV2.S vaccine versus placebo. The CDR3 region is CASSLQGTTGEKLFF. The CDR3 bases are TGTGCCAGCAGCCTGCAGGGGACGACGGGCGAAAAACTGTTTTTT.